A single TCR beta chain is shown here with its context. Other DNA sequences of this sample code for an identical CDR3. This entry comes from a study of T cell changes during pregnancy in multiple sclerosis. Libraries were prepared by immunoSEQ multiplex PCR; TCRdb keeps only in-frame clonotypes and omits some of them. The profile covers about 46,000 clones, with around 93% appearing a single time and about 4.5% taken by the ten largest. The V end was cut by 4 bases, the J end by 8 bases, with 12 bases between. Per the germline V gene, CDR1 is SGDLS and CDR2 is YYNGEE. This CDR3 comprises 12 residues. The TCR was taken from a female donor with multiple sclerosis, enrolled in a pregnancy study. The chain recombines TRBV9 with TRBJ1-2; no definite D call. Here the sequenced sample was CD8+ T cells from peripheral blood mononuclear cells, taken in the first trimester of pregnancy. For the CDR3, the DNA is TGTGCCAGCAGCACCCGCGGGAGAGGCTACACCTTC. Protein product: CASSTRGRGYTF.